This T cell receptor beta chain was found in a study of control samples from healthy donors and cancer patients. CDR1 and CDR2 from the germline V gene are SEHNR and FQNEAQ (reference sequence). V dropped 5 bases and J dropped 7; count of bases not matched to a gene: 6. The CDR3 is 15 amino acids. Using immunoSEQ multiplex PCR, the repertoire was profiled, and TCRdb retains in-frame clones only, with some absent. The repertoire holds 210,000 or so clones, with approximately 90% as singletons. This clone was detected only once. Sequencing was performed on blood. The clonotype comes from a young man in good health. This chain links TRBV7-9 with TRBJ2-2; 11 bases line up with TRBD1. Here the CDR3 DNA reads TGTGCCAGCAGCCCCGGACAGGGGGCGGACGGGGAGCTGTTTTTT. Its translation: CASSPGQGADGELFF. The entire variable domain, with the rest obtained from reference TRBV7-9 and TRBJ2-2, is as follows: DTGVSQNPRHKITKRGQNVTFRCDPISEHNRLYWYRQTLGQGPEFLTYFQNEAQLEKSRLLSDRFSAERPKGSFSTLEIQRTEQGDSAMYLCASSPGQGADGELFFGEGSRLTVL.